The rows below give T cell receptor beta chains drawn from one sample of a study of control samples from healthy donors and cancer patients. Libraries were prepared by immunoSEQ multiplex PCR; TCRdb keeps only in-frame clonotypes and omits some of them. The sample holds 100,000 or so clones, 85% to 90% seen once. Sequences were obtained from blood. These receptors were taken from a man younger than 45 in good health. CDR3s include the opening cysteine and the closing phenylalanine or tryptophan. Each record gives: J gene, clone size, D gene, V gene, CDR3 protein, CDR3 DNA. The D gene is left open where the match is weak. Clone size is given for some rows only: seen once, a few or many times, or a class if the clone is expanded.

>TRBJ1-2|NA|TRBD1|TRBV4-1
CASSQTAGTVGGYTF
TGCGCCAGCAGCCAAACAGCAGGGACAGTTGGCGGCTACACCTTC
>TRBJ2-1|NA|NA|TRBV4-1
CASSQVGGPNEQFF
TGCGCCAGCAGCCAAGTCGGAGGACCCAATGAGCAGTTCTTC
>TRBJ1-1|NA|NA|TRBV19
CASSTRVRGAFF
TGTGCCAGTAGTACTCGGGTAAGGGGGGCTTTCTTT
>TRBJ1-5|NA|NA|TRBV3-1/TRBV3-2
CASSRGSYQPQHF
TGTGCCAGCAGTCGGGGGAGTTATCAGCCCCAGCATTTT
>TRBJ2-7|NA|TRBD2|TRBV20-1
CSASSGNHEQYF
TGCAGTGCTAGTAGCGGGAATCACGAGCAGTACTTC
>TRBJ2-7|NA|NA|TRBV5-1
CSQTKGGSGLEQYF
TGCTCCCAAACAAAAGGGGGGAGTGGTCTCGAGCAGTACTTC
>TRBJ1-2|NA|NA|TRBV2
CASSRYPVTNYGYTF
TGTGCCAGCAGCCGCTACCCCGTAACTAACTATGGCTACACCTTC
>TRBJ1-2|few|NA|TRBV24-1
CATSDPYGYTF
TGTGCCACCAGTGACCCGTATGGCTACACCTTC
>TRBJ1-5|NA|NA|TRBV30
CAWSLRGNQPQHF
TGTGCCTGGAGTCTCCGGGGAAATCAGCCCCAGCATTTT
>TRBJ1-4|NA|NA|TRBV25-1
CAWGATNEKLFF
TGTGCCTGGGGAGCAACTAATGAAAAACTGTTTTTT
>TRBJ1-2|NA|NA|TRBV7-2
CASSLEGGTNYGYTF
TGTGCCAGCAGCTTAGAAGGGGGTACTAACTATGGCTACACCTTC
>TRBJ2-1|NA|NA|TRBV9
CASSVGLDADEQFF
TGTGCCAGCAGCGTCGGACTTGATGCGGATGAGCAGTTCTTC
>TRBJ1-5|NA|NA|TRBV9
CASSVGDSNQPQHF
TGTGCCAGCAGCGTCGGGGATAGCAATCAGCCCCAGCATTTT
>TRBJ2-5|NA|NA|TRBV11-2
CASSLTFDIQETQYF
TGTGCCAGCAGCTTAACGTTCGACATACAAGAGACCCAGTACTTC
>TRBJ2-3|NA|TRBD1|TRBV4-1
CASSQTGVGTDTQYF
TGCGCCAGCAGCCAAACAGGGGTCGGCACAGATACGCAGTATTTT
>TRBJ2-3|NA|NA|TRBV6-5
CASSYRGGSTDTQYF
TGTGCCAGCAGTTACCGAGGGGGGAGCACAGATACGCAGTATTTT
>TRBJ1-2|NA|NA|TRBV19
CASSIVAGNGYTF
TGTGCCAGTAGTATTGTGGCGGGAAATGGCTACACCTTC
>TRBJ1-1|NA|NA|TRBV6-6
CASSLQSEAFF
TGTGCCAGCAGCCTACAGAGTGAAGCTTTCTTT
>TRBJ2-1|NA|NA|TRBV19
CASSIVLFSGVAYNEQFF
TGTGCCAGTAGTATTGTGTTATTTTCGGGGGTTGCTTACAATGAGCAGTTCTTC
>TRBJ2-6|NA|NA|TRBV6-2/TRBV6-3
CASSLAWASGANVLTF
TGTGCCAGCAGCTTGGCGTGGGCTTCTGGGGCCAACGTCCTGACTTTC
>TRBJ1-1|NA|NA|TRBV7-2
CASSADGVSAEAFF
TGTGCCAGCAGCGCTGACGGGGTAAGCGCTGAAGCTTTCTTT
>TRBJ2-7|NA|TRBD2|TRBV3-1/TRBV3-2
CASSPLAGSEQYF
TGTGCCAGCAGCCCTCTAGCGGGGAGCGAGCAGTACTTC
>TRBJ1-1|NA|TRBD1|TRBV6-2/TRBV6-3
CASSYPGDRMNTEAFF
TGTGCCAGCAGTTACCCTGGGGACAGGATGAACACTGAAGCTTTCTTT
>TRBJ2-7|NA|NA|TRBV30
CAWNFGRDYEQYF
TGTGCCTGGAACTTCGGACGGGACTACGAGCAGTACTTC